This T cell receptor beta chain was observed in a study of blood T cells in healthy people across ages. No fewer than 7 million PBMCs went into each sample. Primers used in a second PCR of roughly 6 to 12 cycles were a sample-barcoded 5' primer and a J-beta primer mix. Researchers report that a template-switch adaptor with 12 random nucleotides tagged each cDNA molecule. CDR3-containing paired-end reads numbered at least 2.5 million in each sample. From the 5' RACE reads, TCRdb called clonotypes with MiXCR, one entry per CDR3 protein. The sample yields more than 800,000 distinct CDR3 sequences, 29% seen once. Unmatched junction bases numbered 6, after V lost 6 bases and J lost 0 bases. The CDR3 loop spans 17 amino acids. Germline CDR1 and CDR2: MDHEN and SYDVKM.

Sequencing input: blood. The source is a woman of 80 years or more in good health. V gene TRBV28 combines with J gene TRBJ2-7, with TRBD2 matching over 15 bases. CDR3 nucleotides: TGTGCCAGCAGCCAAGGACTAGCGGGAGGGAACTCCTACGAGCAGTACTTC. This translates into CASSQGLAGGNSYEQYF.